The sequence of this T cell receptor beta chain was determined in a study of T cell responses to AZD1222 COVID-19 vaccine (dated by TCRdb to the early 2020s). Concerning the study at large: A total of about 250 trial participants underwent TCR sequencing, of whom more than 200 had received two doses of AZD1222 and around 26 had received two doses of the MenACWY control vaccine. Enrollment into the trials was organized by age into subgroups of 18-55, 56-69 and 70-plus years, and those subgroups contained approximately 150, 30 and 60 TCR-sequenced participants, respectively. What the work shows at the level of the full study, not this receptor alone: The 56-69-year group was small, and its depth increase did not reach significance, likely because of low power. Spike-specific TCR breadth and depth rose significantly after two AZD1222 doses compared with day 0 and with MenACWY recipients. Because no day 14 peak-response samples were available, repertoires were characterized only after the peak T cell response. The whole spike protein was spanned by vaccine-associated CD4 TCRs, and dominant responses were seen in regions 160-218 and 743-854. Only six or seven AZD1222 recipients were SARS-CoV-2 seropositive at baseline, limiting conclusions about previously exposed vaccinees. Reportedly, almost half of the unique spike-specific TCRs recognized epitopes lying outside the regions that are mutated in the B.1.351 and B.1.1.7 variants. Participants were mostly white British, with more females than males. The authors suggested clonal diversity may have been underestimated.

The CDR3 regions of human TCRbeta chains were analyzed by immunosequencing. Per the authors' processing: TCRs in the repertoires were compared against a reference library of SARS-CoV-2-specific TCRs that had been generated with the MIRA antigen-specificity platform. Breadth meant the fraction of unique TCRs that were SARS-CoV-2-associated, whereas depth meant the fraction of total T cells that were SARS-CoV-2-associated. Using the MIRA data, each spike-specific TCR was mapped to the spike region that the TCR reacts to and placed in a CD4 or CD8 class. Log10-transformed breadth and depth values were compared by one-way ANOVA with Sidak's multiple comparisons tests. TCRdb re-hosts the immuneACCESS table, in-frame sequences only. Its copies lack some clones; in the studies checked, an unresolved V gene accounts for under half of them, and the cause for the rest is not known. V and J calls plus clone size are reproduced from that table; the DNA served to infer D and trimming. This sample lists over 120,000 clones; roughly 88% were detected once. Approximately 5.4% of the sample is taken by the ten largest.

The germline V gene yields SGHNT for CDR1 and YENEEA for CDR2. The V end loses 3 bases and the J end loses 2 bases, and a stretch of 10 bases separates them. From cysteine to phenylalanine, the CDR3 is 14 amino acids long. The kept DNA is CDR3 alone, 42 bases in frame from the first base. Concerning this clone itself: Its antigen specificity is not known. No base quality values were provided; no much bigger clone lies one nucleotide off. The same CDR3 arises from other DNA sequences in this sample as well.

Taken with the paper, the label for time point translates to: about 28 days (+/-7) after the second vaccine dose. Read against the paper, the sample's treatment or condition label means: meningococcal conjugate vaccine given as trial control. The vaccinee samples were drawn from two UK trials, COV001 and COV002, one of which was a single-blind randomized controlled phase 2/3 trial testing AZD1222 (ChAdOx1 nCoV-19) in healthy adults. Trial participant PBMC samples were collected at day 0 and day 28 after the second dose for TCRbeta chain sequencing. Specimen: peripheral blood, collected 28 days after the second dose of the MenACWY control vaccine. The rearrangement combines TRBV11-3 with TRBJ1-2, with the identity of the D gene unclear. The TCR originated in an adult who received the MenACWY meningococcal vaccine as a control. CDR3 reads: CASSFGGTNYGYTF. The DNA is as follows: TGTGCCAGCAGCTTTGGCGGAACCAACTATGGCTACACCTTC.